Shown below are 5 T cell receptor beta chains from a single sample sequenced in a study of blood T cell repertoires in COVID-19. Data came from immunoSEQ multiplex PCR; TCRdb stores just in-frame clones and leaves some out. The sample has 400,000 to 500,000 clones, 86% seen once; the top ten hold 1.4% to 1.5%. The sample comprised peripheral blood. Every receptor here comes from a woman in her twenties or thirties with active or convalescent COVID-19.

J is TRBJ1-4 and V is TRBV9; TRBD1 agrees at 8 bases. CDR3 size: 14 residues. J gave up 10 bases and V 0 bases, and 5 bases lay outside the gene matches. CDR1 SGDLS and CDR2 YYNGEE come from the germline V gene. The CDR3 DNA reads TGTGCCAGCAGCGTAGCAGGGGGCGACGGAAAACTGTTTTTT. It codes for CASSVAGGDGKLFF.

The chain carries TRBV5-1 and TRBJ2-7; 12 nucleotides line up with TRBD2. Germline lookup yields CDR1 SGHRS and CDR2 YFSETQ. The CDR3 consists of 16 residues. The V segment lost 4 bases and the J segment 0 bases; nucleotides outside the gene matches: 5. The CDR3 reads CASSPGLAGSSYEQYF. The CDR3 DNA is TGCGCCAGCAGCCCCGGACTAGCGGGGAGCTCCTACGAGCAGTACTTC.

The CDR3 coding sequence is TGCGCCAGCAGCTTGGACAGGGAAAGAAGTAATGAGCAGTTCTTC. It yields the protein CASSLDRERSNEQFF. This chain uses TRBV5-1 with TRBJ2-1, with D tentatively TRBD1 (6 bases). This CDR3 has 15 residues. Per the germline V gene, CDR1 is SGHRS and CDR2 is YFSETQ. V was trimmed by 0 bases and J by 7 bases, leaving 14 bases between them.

This clone appeared once. This sequence joins TRBV29-1 and TRBJ2-3; 7 nucleotides line up with TRBD2. Germline CDR1 is SQVTM and CDR2 is ANQGSEA. The V gene end was trimmed by 5 bases and the J gene end by 3 bases; junction bases not matched to a gene: 8. The CDR3 consists of 14 residues. The CDR3 here is CSVPREGWTDTQYF. In nucleotides, the CDR3 is TGCAGCGTTCCCAGGGAGGGTTGGACAGATACGCAGTATTTT.

For the CDR3, the DNA is TGTGCCACCAGCAGACAGGGTTTAGGAACTGAAGCTTTCTTT. Translation: CATSRQGLGTEAFF. The chain links TRBV15 to TRBJ1-1; weak D call: TRBD1 (5 bases). CDR1 LNHNV and CDR2 YYDKDF come from the germline V gene (reference sequence). V gave up 2 bases and J gave up 5 bases, with 12 bases separating them. The CDR3 length is 14 residues.